This T cell receptor (beta chain) was profiled in a study of control samples from healthy donors and cancer patients. V was trimmed by 0 bases and J by 2 bases, leaving 8 bases between them. Looked up from germline, CDR1 is SGDLS and CDR2 is YYNGEE. This CDR3 contains 14 residues. Clones were sequenced by immunoSEQ multiplex PCR, and TCRdb holds only the in-frame ones, with some missing. The sample has 100,000 to 150,000 clones, under 95% seen once. The TCR sequence derives from a man between 45 and 60 years old with head and neck cancer. Sequencing was performed on PBMCs. This sequence joins TRBV9 and TRBJ2-5, with a tentative D call TRBD1 (6 bases). CDR3 nucleotides: TGTGCCAGCAGCGTAGGGACAGAACAAGAGACCCAGTACTTC. This sequence encodes CASSVGTEQETQYF.